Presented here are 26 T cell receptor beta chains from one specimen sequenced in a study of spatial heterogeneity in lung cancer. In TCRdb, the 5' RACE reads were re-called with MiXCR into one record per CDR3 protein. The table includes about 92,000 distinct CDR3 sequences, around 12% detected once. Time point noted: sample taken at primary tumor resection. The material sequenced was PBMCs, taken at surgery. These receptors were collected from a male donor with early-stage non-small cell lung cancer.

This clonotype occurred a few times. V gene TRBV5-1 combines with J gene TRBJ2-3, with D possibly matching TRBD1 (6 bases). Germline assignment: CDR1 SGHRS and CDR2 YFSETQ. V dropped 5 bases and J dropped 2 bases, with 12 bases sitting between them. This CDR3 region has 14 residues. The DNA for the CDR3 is TGCGCCAGCAGACAGGGTTCACCCACAGATACGCAGTATTTT. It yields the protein CASRQGSPTDTQYF.

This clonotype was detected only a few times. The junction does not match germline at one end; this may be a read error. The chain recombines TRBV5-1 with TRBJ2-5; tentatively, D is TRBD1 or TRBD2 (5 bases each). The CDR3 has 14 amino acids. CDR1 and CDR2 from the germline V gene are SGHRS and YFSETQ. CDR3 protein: CASSLEGSQGTQYF. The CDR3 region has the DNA TGCGCCAGCAGCTTGGAGGGGAGCCAAGGGACCCAGTACTTC.

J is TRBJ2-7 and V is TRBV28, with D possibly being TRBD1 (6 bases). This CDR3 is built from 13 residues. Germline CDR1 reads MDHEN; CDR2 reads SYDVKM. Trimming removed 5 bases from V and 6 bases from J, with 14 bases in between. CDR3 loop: CASSPGQTTEQYF. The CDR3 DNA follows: TGTGCCAGCAGTCCGGGACAAACGACCGAGCAGTACTTC.

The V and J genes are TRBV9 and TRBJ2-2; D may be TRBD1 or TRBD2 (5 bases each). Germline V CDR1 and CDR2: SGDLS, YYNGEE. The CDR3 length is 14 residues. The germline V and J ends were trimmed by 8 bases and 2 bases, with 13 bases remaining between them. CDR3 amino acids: CARAREPNTGELFF. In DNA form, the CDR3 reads TGTGCCAGGGCCAGGGAGCCCAACACCGGGGAGCTGTTTTTT.

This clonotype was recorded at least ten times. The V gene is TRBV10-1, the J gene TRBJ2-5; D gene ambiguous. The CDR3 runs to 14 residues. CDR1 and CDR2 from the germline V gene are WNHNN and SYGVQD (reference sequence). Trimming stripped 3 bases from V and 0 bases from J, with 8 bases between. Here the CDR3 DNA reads TGCGCCAGCAGTGATCCAGGCCACCAAGAGACCCAGTACTTC. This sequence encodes CASSDPGHQETQYF.

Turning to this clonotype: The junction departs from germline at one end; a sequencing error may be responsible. Here the CDR3 DNA reads TGTGCTAGCAGCTTACCTAGCGGGGGGGCCAGGGCAGATACGCAGTATTTT. Translating it yields CASSLPSGGARADTQYF. The chain uses TRBV7-7 and TRBJ2-3, with 12 bases that match TRBD2. The germline V gene encodes CDR1 SSHAT and CDR2 FNYEAQ (reference sequence). CDR3 length: 17 amino acids.

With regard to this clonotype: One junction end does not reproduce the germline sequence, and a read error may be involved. In DNA form, the CDR3 reads TGTGCCAGCAGTAAGACAGGGACGTCCTTC. It encodes CASSKTGTSF. This chain connects TRBV28 to TRBJ1-2; 7 bases are a match to TRBD1. The CDR3 covers 10 residues. Germline values: CDR1 MDHEN, CDR2 SYDVKM.

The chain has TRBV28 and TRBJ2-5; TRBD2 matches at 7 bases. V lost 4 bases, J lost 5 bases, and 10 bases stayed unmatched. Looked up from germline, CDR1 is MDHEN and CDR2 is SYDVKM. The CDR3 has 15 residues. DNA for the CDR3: TGTGCCAGCAGTTCCTCGACTAGCCTGTTCGAGACCCAGTACTTC. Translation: CASSSSTSLFETQYF. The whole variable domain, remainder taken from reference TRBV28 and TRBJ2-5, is DVKVTQSSRYLVKRTGEKVFLECVQDMDHENMFWYRQDPGLGLRLIYFSYDVKMKEKGDIPEGYSVSREKKERFSLILESASTNQTSMYLCASSSSTSLFETQYFGPGTRLLVL.

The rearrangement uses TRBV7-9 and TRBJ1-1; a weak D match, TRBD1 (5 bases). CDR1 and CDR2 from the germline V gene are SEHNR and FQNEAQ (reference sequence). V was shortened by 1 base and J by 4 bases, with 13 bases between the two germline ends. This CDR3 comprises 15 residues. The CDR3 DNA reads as TGTGCCAGCAGCTTAGGGGGCGGGGAGGGCACTGAAGCTTTCTTT. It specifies CASSLGGGEGTEAFF. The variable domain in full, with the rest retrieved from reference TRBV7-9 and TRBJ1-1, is DTGVSQNPRHKITKRGQNVTFRCDPISEHNRLYWYRQTLGQGPEFLTYFQNEAQLEKSRLLSDRFSAERPKGSFSTLEIQRTEQGDSAMYLCASSLGGGEGTEAFFGQGTRLTVV.

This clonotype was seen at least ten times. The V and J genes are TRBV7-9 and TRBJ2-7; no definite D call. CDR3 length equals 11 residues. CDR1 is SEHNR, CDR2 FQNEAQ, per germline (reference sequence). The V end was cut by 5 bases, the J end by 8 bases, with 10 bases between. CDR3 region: CASSPERKQYF. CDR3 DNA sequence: TGTGCCAGCAGCCCTGAGCGTAAGCAGTACTTC.

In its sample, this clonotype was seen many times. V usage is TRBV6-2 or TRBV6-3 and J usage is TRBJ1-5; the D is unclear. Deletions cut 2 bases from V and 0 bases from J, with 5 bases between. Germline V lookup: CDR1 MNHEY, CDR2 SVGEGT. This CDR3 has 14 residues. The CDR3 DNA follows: TGTGCCAGCAGTTACGGCAGTAGCAATCAGCCCCAGCATTTT. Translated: CASSYGSSNQPQHF.

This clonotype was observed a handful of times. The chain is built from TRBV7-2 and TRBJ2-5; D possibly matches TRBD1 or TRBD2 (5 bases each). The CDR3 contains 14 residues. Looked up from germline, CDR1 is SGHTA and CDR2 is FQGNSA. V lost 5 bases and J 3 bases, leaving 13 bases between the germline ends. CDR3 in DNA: TGTGCCAGCAGCACCGGGACCCTTAAAGAGACCCAGTACTTC. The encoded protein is CASSTGTLKETQYF.

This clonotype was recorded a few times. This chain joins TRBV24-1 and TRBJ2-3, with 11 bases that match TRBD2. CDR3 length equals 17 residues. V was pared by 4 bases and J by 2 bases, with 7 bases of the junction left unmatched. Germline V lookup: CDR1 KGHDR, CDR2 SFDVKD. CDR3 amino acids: CATSEPKLAGATDTQYF. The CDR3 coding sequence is TGTGCCACCAGTGAGCCAAAACTAGCGGGGGCCACAGATACGCAGTATTTT.

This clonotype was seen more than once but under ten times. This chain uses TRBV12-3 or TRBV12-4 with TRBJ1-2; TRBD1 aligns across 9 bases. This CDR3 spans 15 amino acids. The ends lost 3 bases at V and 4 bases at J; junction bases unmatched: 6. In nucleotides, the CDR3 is TGTGCCAGCAGTTTCTCGGGACAGGGTATCTATGGCTACACCTTC. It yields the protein CASSFSGQGIYGYTF.

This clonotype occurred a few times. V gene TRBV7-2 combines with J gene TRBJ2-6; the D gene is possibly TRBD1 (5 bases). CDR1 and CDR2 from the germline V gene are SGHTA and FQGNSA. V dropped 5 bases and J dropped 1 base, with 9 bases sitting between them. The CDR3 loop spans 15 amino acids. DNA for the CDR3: TGTGCCAGCAGCCTAGACAGTTCTGGGGCCAACGTCCTGACTTTC. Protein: CASSLDSSGANVLTF. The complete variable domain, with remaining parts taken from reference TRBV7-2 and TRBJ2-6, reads GAGVSQSPSNKVTEKGKDVELRCDPISGHTALYWYRQSLGQGLEFLIYFQGNSAPDKSGLPSDRFSAERTGGSVSTLTIQRTQQEDSAVYLCASSLDSSGANVLTFGAGSRLTVL.

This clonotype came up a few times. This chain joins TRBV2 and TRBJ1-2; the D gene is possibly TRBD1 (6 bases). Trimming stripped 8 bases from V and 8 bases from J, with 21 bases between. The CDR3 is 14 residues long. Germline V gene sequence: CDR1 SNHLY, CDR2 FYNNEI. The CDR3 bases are TGTGCCAGCCTCTACAGGGAAATTAGTAGCGGCTACACCTTC. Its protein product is CASLYREISSGYTF.

For the CDR3, the DNA is TGTGCCTGGAGTGCACCGGGACTAGCGGGAGGGTCCTACGAGCAGTACTTC. Translated, it gives CAWSAPGLAGGSYEQYF. This sequence joins TRBV30 and TRBJ2-7, with 16 bases fitting TRBD2. This CDR3 has 17 residues. J was trimmed by 1 base and V by 1 base; bases with no gene match: 4. Germline lookup yields CDR1 GTSNPN and CDR2 SVGIG (reference sequence).

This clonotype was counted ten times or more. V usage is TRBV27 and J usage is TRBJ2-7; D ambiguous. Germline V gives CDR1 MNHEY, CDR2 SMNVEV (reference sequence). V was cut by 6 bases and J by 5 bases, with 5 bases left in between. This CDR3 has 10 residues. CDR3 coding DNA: TGTGCCAGCAGCCCACACGAGCAGTACTTC. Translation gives CASSPHEQYF.

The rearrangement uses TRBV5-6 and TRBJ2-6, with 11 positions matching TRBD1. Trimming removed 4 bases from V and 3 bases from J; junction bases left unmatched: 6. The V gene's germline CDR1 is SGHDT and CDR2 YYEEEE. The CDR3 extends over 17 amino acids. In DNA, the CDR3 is TGTGCCAGCAGCGGAGGACAGGGGGCTTATGGGGCCAACGTCCTGACTTTC. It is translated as CASSGGQGAYGANVLTF.

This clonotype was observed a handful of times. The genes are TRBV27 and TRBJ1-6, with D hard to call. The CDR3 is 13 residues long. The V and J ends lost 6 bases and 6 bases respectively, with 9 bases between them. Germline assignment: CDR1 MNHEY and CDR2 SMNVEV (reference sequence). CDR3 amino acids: CASSQIINSPLHF. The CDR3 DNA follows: TGTGCCAGCAGCCAAATCATTAATTCACCCCTCCACTTT.

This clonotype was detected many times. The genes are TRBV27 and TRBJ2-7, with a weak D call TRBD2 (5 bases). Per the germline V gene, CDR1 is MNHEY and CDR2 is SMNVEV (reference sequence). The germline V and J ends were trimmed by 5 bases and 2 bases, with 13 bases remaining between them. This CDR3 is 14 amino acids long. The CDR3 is CASSPQAGPYEQYF. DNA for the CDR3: TGTGCCAGCAGTCCCCAGGCGGGTCCCTACGAGCAGTACTTC.

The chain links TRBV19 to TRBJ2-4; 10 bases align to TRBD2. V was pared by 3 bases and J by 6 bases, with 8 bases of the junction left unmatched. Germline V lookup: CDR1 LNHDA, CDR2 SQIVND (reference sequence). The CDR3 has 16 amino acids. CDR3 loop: CASSMVAGGLGNIQYF. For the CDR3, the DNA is TGTGCCAGTAGTATGGTAGCGGGAGGCCTCGGAAACATTCAGTACTTC.

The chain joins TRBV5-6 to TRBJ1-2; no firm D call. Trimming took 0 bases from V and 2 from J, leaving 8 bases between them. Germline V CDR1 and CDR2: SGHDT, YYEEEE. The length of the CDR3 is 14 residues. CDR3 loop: CASSLAHGNYGYTF. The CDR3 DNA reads TGTGCCAGCAGCTTGGCCCACGGGAACTATGGCTACACCTTC.

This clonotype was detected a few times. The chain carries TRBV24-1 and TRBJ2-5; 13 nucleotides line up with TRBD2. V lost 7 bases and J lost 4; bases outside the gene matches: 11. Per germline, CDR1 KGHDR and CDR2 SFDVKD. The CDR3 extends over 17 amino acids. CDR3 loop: CATSPGTSGKGGETQYF. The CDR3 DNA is TGTGCCACCAGCCCCGGGACTAGCGGGAAAGGTGGAGAGACCCAGTACTTC.

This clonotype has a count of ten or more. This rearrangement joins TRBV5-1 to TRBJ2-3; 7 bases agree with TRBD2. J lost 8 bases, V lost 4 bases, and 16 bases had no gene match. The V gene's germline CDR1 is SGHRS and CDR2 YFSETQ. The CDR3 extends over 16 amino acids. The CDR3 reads CASSPGRAPYSGTQYF. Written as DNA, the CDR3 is TGCGCCAGCAGCCCTGGGAGGGCCCCTTATAGCGGTACGCAGTATTTT.

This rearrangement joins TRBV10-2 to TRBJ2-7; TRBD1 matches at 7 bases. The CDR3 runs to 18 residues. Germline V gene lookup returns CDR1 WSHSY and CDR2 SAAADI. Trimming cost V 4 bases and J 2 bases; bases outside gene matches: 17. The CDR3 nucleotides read TGCGCCAGCAGTGGGGACAGCCTGGACGCCACGAGAACCTACGAGCAGTACTTC. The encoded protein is CASSGDSLDATRTYEQYF.